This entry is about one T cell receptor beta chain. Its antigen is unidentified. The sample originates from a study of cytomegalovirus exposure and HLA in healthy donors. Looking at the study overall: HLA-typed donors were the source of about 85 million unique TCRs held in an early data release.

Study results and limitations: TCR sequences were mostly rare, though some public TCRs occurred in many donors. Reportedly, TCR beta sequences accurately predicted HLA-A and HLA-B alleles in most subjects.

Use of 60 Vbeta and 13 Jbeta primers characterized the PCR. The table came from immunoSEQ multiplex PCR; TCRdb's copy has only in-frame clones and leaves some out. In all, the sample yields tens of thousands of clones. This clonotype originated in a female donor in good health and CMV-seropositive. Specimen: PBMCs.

The CDR3 spells CASSLVQTSTDTQYF. In DNA, the CDR3 is TGTGCCAGCAGCTTAGTACAGACAAGCACAGATACGCAGTATTTT. J is TRBJ2-3 and V is TRBV7-9; D uncertain. The length of the CDR3 is 15 residues. Germline CDR1 SEHNR, CDR2 FQNEAQ (reference sequence). Deletions cut 1 base from V and 0 bases from J, with 8 bases between.